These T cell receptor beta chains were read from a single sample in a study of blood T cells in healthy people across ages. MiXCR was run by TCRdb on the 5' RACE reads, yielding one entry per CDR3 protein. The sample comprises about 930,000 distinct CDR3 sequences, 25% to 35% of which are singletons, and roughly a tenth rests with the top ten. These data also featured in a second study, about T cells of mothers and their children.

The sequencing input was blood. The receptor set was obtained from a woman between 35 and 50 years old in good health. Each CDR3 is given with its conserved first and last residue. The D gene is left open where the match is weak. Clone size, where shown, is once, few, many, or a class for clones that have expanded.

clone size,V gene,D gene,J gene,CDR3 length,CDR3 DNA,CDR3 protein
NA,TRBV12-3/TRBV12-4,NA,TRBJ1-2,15,TGTGCCAGCAGTTTAGGGCAGGGAACTAACTATGGCTACACCTTC,CASSLGQGTNYGYTF
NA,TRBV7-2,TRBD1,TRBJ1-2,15,TGTGCCAGCAAGAAAGACAGGGGGGGTAACTATGGCTACACCTTC,CASKKDRGGNYGYTF
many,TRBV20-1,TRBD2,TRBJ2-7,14,TGCAGTGCCAAGGAGGGCTACGGGGGGTTCAGGCAGTACTTC,CSAKEGYGGFRQYF
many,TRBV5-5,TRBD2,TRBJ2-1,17,TGTGCCAGCAGCTTGGGGGTCGGGCTAGCGGGGGATAATGAGCAGTTCTTC,CASSLGVGLAGDNEQFF
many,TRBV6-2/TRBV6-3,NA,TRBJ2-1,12,TGTGCCAGCAGTTACTTCGGGTATGAGCAGTTCTTC,CASSYFGYEQFF
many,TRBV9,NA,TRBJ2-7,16,TGTGCCAGCAGCGGAGAGGCACAGGGACTCTCCTACGAGCAGTACTTC,CASSGEAQGLSYEQYF
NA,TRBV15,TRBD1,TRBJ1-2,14,TGTGCCACCAGCAATCCTACAGGGGGCGTTGGCTACACCTTC,CATSNPTGGVGYTF
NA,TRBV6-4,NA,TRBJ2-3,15,TGTGCCAGCAGTTCGGGGGCTAGCGGCACAGATACGCAGTATTTT,CASSSGASGTDTQYF
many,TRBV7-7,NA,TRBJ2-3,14,TGTGCTAGCAGCGCTAGGTTAAGCACAGATACGCAGTATTTT,CASSARLSTDTQYF
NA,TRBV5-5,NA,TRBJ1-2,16,TGTGCCAGCAGCTTGGGGACAGCCTCCCCCATTTATGGCCACACCTTC,CASSLGTASPIYGHTF
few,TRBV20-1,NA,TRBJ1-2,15,TGCAGTGCCACCACACTCCTGGACAGACTCTATGGCTACACCTTC,CSATTLLDRLYGYTF
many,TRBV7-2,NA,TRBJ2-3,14,TGTGCCAGCAGCACACATTTAGGGACAGATACGCAGTATTTT,CASSTHLGTDTQYF
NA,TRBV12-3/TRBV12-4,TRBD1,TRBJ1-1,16,TGTGCCAGCATCGGGACAGGCACGCGTTTGGGGACTGAAGCTTTCTTT,CASIGTGTRLGTEAFF
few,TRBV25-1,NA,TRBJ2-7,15,TGTGCCAGCAGTGAAAGAACAGGGCTGTCCTACGAGCAGTACTTC,CASSERTGLSYEQYF
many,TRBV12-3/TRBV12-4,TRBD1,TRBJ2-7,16,TGTGCCAGCAGTTCCCCCCCGGGACAGGACTCCTACGAGCAGTACTTC,CASSSPPGQDSYEQYF
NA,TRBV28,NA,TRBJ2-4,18,TGTGCCAGCAGTTTATCCTATTTCCAGAAGGCCACGACCGGTGAGCAGTACTTC,CASSLSYFQKATTGEQYF
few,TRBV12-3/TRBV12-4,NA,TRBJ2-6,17,TGTGCCGGCAGTTCGCGTGGCCAGAGCTCTGGGGCCAACGTCCTGACTTTC,CAGSSRGQSSGANVLTF
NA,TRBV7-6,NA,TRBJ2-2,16,TGTGCCAGCAGCTTAGGCGGCCCGGGGCGCACCGGGGAGCTGTTTTTT,CASSLGGPGRTGELFF
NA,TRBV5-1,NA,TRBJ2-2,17,TGCGCCAGCAGCTTGGCCATTGTTATAGGGGTCGGCGGGGAGCTGTTTTTT,CASSLAIVIGVGGELFF
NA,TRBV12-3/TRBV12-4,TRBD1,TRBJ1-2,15,TGTGCCTCGGGGACAGGGGCCTCGTGGGCCTATGGCTACACCTTC,CASGTGASWAYGYTF
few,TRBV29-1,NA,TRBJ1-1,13,TGCAGCGTTGCCGAGACAGAGAACACTGAAGCTTTCTTT,CSVAETENTEAFF
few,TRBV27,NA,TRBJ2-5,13,TGTGCCAGCAGCGACTCAGGACAAGAGACCCAGTACTTC,CASSDSGQETQYF
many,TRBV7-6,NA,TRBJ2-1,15,TGTGCCAGCAGCTTAGCCGCAGGGTCCCACAATGAGCAGTTCTTC,CASSLAAGSHNEQFF
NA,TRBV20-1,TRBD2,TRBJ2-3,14,TGCAGTGCTACCCAGCGGGGAGGTACAGATACGCAGTATTTT,CSATQRGGTDTQYF
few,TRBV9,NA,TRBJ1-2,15,TGTGCCAGCAGCGGAGGGAGCCGGGTGGGCTATGGCTACACCTTC,CASSGGSRVGYGYTF
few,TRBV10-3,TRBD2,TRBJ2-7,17,TGTGCCATCAGTGAGTCGGGTGGGGCTAGCGGGGATTACGAGCAGTACTTC,CAISESGGASGDYEQYF
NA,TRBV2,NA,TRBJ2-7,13,TGTGCCAGCAGTGACCTTACCACCTACGAGCAGTACTTC,CASSDLTTYEQYF
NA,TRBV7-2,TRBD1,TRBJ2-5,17,TGTGCCAGCAGCCGCCGAAAGGGACAGGGGCGGCCAGAGACCCAGTACTTC,CASSRRKGQGRPETQYF
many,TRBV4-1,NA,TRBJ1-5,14,TGCGCCAGCAGCCAAGCAGGGTGGGGGCAGCCCCAGCATTTT,CASSQAGWGQPQHF
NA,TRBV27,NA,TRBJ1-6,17,TGTGCCAGCAGGGTACAGGGATACAGCTCCTATAATTCACCCCTCCACTTT,CASRVQGYSSYNSPLHF
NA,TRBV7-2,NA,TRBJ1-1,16,TGTGCCAGCAGCTTAGAGAGCGTTGTGCTGAACACTGAAGCTTTCTTT,CASSLESVVLNTEAFF
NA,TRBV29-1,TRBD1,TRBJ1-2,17,TGCAGCGTTGAAGGAGGGACAGTGCCATCAAGGAGCTATGGCCACACCTTC,CSVEGGTVPSRSYGHTF
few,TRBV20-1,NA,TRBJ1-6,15,TGCAGTGCTAGAAAGGGCAGAAACGATAATTCACCCCTCCACTTT,CSARKGRNDNSPLHF
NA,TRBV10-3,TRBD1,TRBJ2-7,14,TGTGCCATCAATCCGGGACAGGGGGCCGACGAGCAGTACTTC,CAINPGQGADEQYF
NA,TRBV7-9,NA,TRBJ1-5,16,TGTGCCAGCAGCTTAGGAGGAGGGGTGCTGGGGCAGCCCCAGCATTTT,CASSLGGGVLGQPQHF
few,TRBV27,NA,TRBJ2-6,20,TGTGCCAGCAGTCCCTGGACGGGGGTAGCGGCAGGCTCTGGGGCCAACGTCCTGACTTTC,CASSPWTGVAAGSGANVLTF
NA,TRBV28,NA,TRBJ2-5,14,TGTGCCAGCAGTTTAAGGGACGGGCAAGAGACCCAGTACTTC,CASSLRDGQETQYF
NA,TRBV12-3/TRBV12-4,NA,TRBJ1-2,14,TGTGCCAGCAAGACGACAGGCTCCAACTATGGCTACACCTTC,CASKTTGSNYGYTF
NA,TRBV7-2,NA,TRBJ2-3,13,TGTGCCAGCAGCTTAGATGCTGGAGATACGCAGTATTTT,CASSLDAGDTQYF
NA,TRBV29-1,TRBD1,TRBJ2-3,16,TGCAGCGTTAGGGGCCCCAACAGGGGGCCCGCAGATACGCAGTATTTT,CSVRGPNRGPADTQYF
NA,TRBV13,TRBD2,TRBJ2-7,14,TGTGCCAGCAGCTTACTGGCGGGAGGTCACGAGCAGTACTTC,CASSLLAGGHEQYF
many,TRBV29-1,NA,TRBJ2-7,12,TGCAGCGCCAGAAAAAGCTCCTACGAGCAGTACTTC,CSARKSSYEQYF
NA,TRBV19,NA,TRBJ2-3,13,TGTGCCAGGAGTGGGGCCCAAACAGATACGCAGTATTTT,CARSGAQTDTQYF
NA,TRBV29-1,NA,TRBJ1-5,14,TGCAGCGTTCGGGAGACTTCTAGCAATCAGCCCCAGCATTTT,CSVRETSSNQPQHF
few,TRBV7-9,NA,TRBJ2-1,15,TGTGCCAGCAGCTTTGGTGGGGCCTACTACAATGGGCAGTTCTTC,CASSFGGAYYNGQFF
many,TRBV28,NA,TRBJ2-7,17,TGTGCCACCACCCCGAACCTCATGGGGCAGGAGTCCTACGAGCAGTACTTC,CATTPNLMGQESYEQYF
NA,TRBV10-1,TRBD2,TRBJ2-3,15,TGCGCCAGCAGCGGGACTAGCGGGAGCGCAGATACGCAGTATTTT,CASSGTSGSADTQYF
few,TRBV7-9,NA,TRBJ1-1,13,TGTGCCAGCAGAGGGTGGGAGAACACTGAAGCTTTCTTT,CASRGWENTEAFF
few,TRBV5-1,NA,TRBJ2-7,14,TGCGCCAGCAGCTCTAGGACACGTAGTTACGAGCAGTACTTC,CASSSRTRSYEQYF
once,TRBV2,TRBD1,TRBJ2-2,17,TGTGCCAGCAGTGGGGACAGGGGGATCTCAAACACCGGGGAGCTGTTTTTT,CASSGDRGISNTGELFF
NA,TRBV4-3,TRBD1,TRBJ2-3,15,TGCGCCAACAGGCGAACAGGGGAGATCACAGATACGCAGTATTTT,CANRRTGEITDTQYF
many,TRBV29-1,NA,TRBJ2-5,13,TGCAGCGTTGCTCAGGAATCCTGGGAGACCCAGTACTTC,CSVAQESWETQYF
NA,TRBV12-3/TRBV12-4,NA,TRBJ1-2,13,TGTGCCAGCAGCCACCGTGGAAACTATGGCTACACCTTC,CASSHRGNYGYTF
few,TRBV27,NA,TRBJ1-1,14,TGTGCCAGCAGTTCAGGGTGGGGGAGGACTGAAGCTTTCTTT,CASSSGWGRTEAFF